The entry below describes one TCR beta chain. The data originate from a study of sequential checkpoint blockade in melanoma. Libraries were prepared by immunoSEQ multiplex PCR; TCRdb keeps only in-frame clonotypes and omits some of them. The sample contains approximately 11,000 clones, nearly 80% of which appear only once. Treatment given: randomized to nivolumab then ipilimumab (arm A) or the reverse (arm B). Live CD3+CD8+ CD19− CD56− cells were sorted from PBMCs. The CDR3 spans 10 residues. Germline V gene sequence: CDR1 SEHNR, CDR2 FQNEAQ (reference sequence). Deletions cut 5 bases from V and 12 bases from J, with 8 bases between.

This TCR was sampled from a human donor with melanoma. Sequenced material: CD8+ T cells sorted from blood (inferred from file names), taken from a patient given nivolumab and ipilimumab in sequence. V gene TRBV7-9 combines with J gene TRBJ2-1; D gene ambiguous. CDR3 region: CASSPTGQFF. Written as DNA, the CDR3 is TGTGCCAGCAGCCCGACGGGGCAGTTCTTC.